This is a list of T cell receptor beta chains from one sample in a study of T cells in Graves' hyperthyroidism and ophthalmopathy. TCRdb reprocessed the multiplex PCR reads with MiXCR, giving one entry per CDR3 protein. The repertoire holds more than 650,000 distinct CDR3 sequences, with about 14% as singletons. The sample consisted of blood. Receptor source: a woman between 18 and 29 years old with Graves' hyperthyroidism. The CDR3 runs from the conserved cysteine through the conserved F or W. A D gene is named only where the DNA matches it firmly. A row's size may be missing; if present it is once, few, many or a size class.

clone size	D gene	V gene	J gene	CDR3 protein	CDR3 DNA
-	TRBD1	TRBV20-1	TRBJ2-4	CSAKQGTKNIQYF	TGCAGTGCTAAACAGGGGACCAAAAACATTCAGTACTTC
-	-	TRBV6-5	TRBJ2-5	CASSYSSTSSSQETQYF	TGTGCCAGCAGTTACTCAAGCACTTCGTCCAGCCAAGAGACCCAGTACTTC
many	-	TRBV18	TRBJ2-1	CASFPLRQDNEQFF	TGTGCCAGCTTTCCCCTCCGACAGGACAATGAGCAGTTCTTC
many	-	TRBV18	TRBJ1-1	CASSRAVGRLNTEAFF	TGTGCCAGCTCACGGGCCGTCGGACGATTGAACACTGAAGCTTTCTTT
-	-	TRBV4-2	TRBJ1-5	CASSQGGNNQPRHF	TGTGCCAGCAGCCAAGGTGGCAATAATCAGCCCCGGCATTTT
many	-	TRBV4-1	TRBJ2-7	CASSRNPDGYEQYF	TGCGCCAGCAGCCGCAACCCGGACGGCTACGAGCAGTACTTC
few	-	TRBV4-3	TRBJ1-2	CASSQESPGAYGYTF	TGCGCCAGCAGCCAAGAATCTCCAGGGGCCTATGGCTACACCTTC
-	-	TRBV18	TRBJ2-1	CASSPLPGTGNEQFF	TGTGCCAGCTCACCACTCCCGGGGACGGGTAATGAGCAGTTCTTC
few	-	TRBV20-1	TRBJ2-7	CSAIEQGRGEQYF	TGCAGTGCCATAGAACAGGGGAGGGGGGAGCAGTACTTC
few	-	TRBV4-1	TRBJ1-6	CASSHVGASPLHF	TGCGCCAGCAGCCATGTGGGGGCTTCACCCCTCCACTTT
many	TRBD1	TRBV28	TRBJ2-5	CASSPTGVPAQYF	TGTGCCAGCAGTCCAACAGGGGTCCCGGCCCAGTACTTC
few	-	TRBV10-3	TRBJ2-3	CAISARDTQYF	TGTGCCATCAGTGCTAGAGATACGCAGTATTTT
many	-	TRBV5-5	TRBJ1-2	CATSYGYTF	TGTGCGACATCCTATGGCTACACCTTC
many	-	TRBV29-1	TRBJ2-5	CSVEITGPETQYF	TGCAGCGTTGAAATTACAGGGCCAGAGACCCAGTACTTC
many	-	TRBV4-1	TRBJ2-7	CASSQDLLQQYF	TGCGCCAGCAGCCAAGATCTCCTCCAGCAGTACTTC
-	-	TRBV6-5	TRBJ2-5	CASSYMRSQYF	TGTGCCAGCAGTTATATGCGGTCCCAGTACTTC
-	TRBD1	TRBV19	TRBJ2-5	CASSIAGGQTQYF	TGTGCCAGTAGTATTGCAGGGGGACAGACCCAGTACTTC
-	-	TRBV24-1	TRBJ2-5	CATSDNRLQETQYF	TGTGCCACCAGTGATAACAGGCTACAAGAGACCCAGTACTTC
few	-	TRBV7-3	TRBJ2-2	CASSFQSTGELFF	TGTGCCAGCAGCTTTCAGAGCACCGGGGAGCTGTTTTTT
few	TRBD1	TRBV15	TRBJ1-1	CATSSNRGPRGEAFF	TGTGCCACCAGCAGTAACAGGGGGCCGAGGGGTGAAGCTTTCTTT
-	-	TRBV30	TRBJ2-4	CAWRYGAKNIQYF	TGTGCCTGGAGGTATGGGGCCAAAAACATTCAGTACTTC
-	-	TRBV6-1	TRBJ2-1	CASSPTGDWGNEQFF	TGTGCCAGCAGCCCAACAGGGGACTGGGGCAATGAGCAGTTCTTC
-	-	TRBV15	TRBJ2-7	CATRDPSSLTYEQYF	TGTGCCACCAGAGACCCTTCGTCCCTTACCTACGAGCAGTACTTC
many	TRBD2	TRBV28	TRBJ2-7	CASSPPGAGKAYEQYF	TGTGCCAGCAGCCCACCGGGAGCGGGAAAGGCCTACGAGCAGTACTTC
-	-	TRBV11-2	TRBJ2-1	CASSRGGTDYNEQFF	TGTGCCAGCAGTCGGGGGGGGACAGATTACAATGAGCAGTTCTTC
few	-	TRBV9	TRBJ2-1	CASSVYDYGGAAYNEQFF	TGTGCCAGCAGCGTATACGACTATGGGGGAGCCGCCTACAATGAGCAGTTCTTC
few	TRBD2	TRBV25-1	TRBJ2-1	CASRPLAGVSEQFF	TGTGCCAGCAGACCACTAGCGGGAGTGAGTGAGCAGTTCTTC
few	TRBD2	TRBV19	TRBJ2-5	CASSTAGGRIQETQYF	TGTGCCAGTAGTACAGCGGGGGGACGGATCCAAGAGACCCAGTACTTC
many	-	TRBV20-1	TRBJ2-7	CSARRGEYEQYF	TGCAGTGCCCGACGGGGAGAGTACGAGCAGTACTTC